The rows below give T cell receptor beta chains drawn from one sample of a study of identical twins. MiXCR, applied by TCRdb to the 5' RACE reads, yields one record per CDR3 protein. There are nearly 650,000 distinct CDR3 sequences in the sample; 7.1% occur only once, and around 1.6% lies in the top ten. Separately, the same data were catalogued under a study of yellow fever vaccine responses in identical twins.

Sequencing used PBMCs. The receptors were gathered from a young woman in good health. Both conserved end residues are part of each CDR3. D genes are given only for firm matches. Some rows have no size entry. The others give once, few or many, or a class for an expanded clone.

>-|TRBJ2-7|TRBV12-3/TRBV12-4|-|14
TGTGCCAGCAGTTTGGGGCAGAGGAACTACGAGCAGTACTTC
CASSLGQRNYEQYF
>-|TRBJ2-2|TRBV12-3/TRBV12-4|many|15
TGTGCCAGCAGAACCGGGACATCGAACACCGGGGAGCTGTTTTTT
CASRTGTSNTGELFF
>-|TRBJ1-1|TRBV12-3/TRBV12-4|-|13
TGTGCCAGCAGTTACGTCCTGAACACTGAAGCTTTCTTT
CASSYVLNTEAFF
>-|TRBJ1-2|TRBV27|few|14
TGTGCCAGCAGTTTGTCTGGACGCCGAGAGGGCTACACCTTC
CASSLSGRREGYTF
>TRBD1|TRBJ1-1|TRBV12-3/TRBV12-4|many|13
TGTGCCAGCAGTGAACAGGGGGACCCTGAAGCTTTCTTT
CASSEQGDPEAFF
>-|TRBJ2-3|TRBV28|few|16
TGTGCCAGCAGACCACCCTCGGGGGAGATCGGAGATACGCAGTATTTT
CASRPPSGEIGDTQYF
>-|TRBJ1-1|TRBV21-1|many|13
TGTGCCAGCAGCAAAGTAAGGGGTCGGGAAGCTTTCTTT
CASSKVRGREAFF
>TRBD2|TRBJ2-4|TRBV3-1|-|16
TGTGCCAGCAGCCAAGGCGGGGGGGAGTCCAAAAACATTCAGTACTTC
CASSQGGGESKNIQYF
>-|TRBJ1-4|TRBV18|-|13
TGTGCCAGTACCAGGGGTGGCAATGAAAAACTGTTTTTT
CASTRGGNEKLFF
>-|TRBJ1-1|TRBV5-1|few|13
TGCGCCAGCAGCTCCAATTCAGGGTCTGAAGCTTTCTTT
CASSSNSGSEAFF
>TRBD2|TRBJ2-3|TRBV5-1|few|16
TGCGCCAGCAGCTCAGACGGACGGGAGGGCGCAGATACGCAGTATTTT
CASSSDGREGADTQYF
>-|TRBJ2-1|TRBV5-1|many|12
TGCGCCAGCAGCTCAACTAGGAATGAGCAGTTCTTC
CASSSTRNEQFF